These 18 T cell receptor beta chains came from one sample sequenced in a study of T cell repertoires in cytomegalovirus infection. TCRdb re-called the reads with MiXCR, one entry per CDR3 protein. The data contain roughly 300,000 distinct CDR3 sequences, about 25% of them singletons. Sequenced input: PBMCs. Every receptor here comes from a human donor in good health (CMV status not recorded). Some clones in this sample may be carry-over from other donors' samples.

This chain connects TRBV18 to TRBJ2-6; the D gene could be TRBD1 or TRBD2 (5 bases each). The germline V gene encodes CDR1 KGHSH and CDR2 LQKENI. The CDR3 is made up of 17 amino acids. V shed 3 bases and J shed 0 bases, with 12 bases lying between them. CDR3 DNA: TGTGCCAGCTCACCTATGGGACGGCCCTCTGGGGCCAACGTCCTGACTTTC. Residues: CASSPMGRPSGANVLTF.

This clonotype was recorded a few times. CDR3 region: CASSLDASRSEQYF. In DNA, the CDR3 is TGTGCCAGCAGCTTGGATGCTAGCCGGAGCGAGCAGTACTTC. The V and J genes are TRBV5-4 and TRBJ2-7, with D maybe TRBD2 (5 bases). V lost 0 bases and J lost 6, with 13 bases in between. Germline assignment: CDR1 SGHNT and CDR2 YYREEE (reference sequence). This CDR3 comprises 14 residues.

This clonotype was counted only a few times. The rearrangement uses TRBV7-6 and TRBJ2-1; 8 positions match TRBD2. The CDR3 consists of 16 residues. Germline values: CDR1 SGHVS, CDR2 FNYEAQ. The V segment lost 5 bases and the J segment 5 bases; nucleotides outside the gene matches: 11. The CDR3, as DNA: TGTGCCAGCAGCCTAATGGGACTAGGCCCCCACAATGAGCAGTTCTTC. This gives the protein CASSLMGLGPHNEQFF.

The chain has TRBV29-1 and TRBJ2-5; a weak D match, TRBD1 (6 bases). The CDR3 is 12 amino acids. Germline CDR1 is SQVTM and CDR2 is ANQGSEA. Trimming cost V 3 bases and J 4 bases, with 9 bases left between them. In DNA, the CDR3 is TGCAGCGTTGATCCAGGGGCAGAGACCCAGTACTTC. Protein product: CSVDPGAETQYF.

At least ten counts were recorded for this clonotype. The CDR3 sequence: CASSSPPRGQETQYF. The CDR3 nucleotides read TGTGCCAGCAGTTCCCCCCCCCGGGGCCAAGAGACCCAGTACTTC. V and J are TRBV28 and TRBJ2-5; TRBD2 is a possible D gene (5 bases). CDR3 length equals 15 residues. The ends were cut back, 4 bases at V and 1 base at J, with 13 bases in the middle. Looked up from germline, CDR1 is MDHEN and CDR2 is SYDVKM. The full variable domain, completed using reference TRBV28 and TRBJ2-5, is DVKVTQSSRYLVKRTGEKVFLECVQDMDHENMFWYRQDPGLGLRLIYFSYDVKMKEKGDIPEGYSVSREKKERFSLILESASTNQTSMYLCASSSPPRGQETQYFGPGTRLLVL.

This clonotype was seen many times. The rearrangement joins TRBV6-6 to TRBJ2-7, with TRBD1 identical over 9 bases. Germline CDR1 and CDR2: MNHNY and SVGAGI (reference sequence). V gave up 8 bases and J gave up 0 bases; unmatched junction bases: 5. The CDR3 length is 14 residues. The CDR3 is CASLQGALSYEQYF. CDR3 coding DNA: TGTGCCAGCCTACAGGGGGCTCTCTCCTACGAGCAGTACTTC.

The CDR3 here is CAWMTGGNYGYTF. CDR3 DNA sequence: TGTGCCTGGATGACAGGGGGGAACTATGGCTACACCTTC. The chain carries TRBV30 and TRBJ1-2; 9 bases match TRBD1. Germline assignment: CDR1 GTSNPN and CDR2 SVGIG (reference sequence). J was trimmed by 2 bases and V by 4 bases; bases with no gene match: 2. The CDR3 consists of 13 residues.

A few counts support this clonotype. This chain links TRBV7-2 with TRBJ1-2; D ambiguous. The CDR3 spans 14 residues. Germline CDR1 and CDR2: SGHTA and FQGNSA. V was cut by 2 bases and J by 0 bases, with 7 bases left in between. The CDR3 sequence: CASSLSSANYGYTF. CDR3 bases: TGTGCCAGCAGCTTAAGCTCAGCTAACTATGGCTACACCTTC. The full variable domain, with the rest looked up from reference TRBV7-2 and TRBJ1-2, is GAGVSQSPSNKVTEKGKDVELRCDPISGHTALYWYRQSLGQGLEFLIYFQGNSAPDKSGLPSDRFSAERTGGSVSTLTIQRTQQEDSAVYLCASSLSSANYGYTFGSGTRLTVV.

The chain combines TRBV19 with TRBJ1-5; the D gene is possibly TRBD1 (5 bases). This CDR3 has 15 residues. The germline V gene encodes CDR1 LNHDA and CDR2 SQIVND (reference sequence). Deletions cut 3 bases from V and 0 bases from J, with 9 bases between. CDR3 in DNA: TGTGCCAGTAGTATGGGGGTTTATAGCAATCAGCCCCAGCATTTT. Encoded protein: CASSMGVYSNQPQHF.

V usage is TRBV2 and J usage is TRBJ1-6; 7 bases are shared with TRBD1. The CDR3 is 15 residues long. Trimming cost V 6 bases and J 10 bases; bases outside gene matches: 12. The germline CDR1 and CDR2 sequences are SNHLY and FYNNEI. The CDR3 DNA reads TGTGCCAGCAGAGGACAGGCCTCGAAGTCCTCACCCCTCCACTTT. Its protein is CASRGQASKSSPLHF.

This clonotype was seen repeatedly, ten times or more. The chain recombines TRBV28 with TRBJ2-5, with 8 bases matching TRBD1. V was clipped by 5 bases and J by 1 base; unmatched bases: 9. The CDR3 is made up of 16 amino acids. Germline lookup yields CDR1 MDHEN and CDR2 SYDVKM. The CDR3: CASSENGQGGQETQYF. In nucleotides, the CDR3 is TGTGCCAGCAGTGAGAACGGACAGGGAGGCCAAGAGACCCAGTACTTC.

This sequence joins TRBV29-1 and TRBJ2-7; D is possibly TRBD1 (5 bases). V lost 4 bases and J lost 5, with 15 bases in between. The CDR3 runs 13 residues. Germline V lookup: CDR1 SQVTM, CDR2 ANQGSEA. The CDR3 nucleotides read TGCAGCGTTGCGTTCGGGCAAGGGGACGAGCAGTACTTC. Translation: CSVAFGQGDEQYF.

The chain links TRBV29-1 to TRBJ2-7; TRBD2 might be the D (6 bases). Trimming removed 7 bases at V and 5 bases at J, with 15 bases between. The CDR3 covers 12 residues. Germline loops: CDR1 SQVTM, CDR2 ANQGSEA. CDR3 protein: CSARERGNEQYF. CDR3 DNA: TGCAGCGCTCGGGAGAGGGGCAACGAGCAGTACTTC.

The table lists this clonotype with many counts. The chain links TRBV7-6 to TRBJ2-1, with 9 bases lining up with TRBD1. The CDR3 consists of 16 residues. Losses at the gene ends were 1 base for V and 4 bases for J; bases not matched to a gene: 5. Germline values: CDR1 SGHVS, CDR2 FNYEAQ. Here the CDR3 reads CASSLEGQGLYNEQFF. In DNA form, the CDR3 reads TGTGCCAGCAGCTTAGAGGGACAGGGCCTTTACAATGAGCAGTTCTTC.

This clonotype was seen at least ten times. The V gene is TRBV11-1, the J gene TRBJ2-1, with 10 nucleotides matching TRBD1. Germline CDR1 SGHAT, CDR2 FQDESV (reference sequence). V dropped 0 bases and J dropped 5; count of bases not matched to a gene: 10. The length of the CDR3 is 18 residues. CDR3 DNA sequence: TGTGCCAGCAGCTTAGCGTTATATGGGACAGGGGAAGACAATGAGCAGTTCTTC. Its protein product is CASSLALYGTGEDNEQFF.

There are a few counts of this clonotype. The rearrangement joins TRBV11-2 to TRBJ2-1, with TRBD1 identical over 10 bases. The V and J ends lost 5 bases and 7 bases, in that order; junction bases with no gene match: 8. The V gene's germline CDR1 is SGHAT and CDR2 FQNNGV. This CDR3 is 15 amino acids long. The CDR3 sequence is CASSAPRQGANEQFF. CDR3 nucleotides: TGTGCCAGCAGCGCCCCGAGACAGGGGGCGAATGAGCAGTTCTTC.

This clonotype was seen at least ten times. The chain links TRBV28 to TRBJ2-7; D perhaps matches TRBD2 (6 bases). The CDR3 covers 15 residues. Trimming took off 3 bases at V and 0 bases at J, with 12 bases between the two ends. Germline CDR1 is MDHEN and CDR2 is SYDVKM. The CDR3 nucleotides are TGTGCCAGCAGTTTGCCGGGAGCTACCTCCTACGAGCAGTACTTC. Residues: CASSLPGATSYEQYF. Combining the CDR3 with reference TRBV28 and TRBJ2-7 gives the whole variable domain DVKVTQSSRYLVKRTGEKVFLECVQDMDHENMFWYRQDPGLGLRLIYFSYDVKMKEKGDIPEGYSVSREKKERFSLILESASTNQTSMYLCASSLPGATSYEQYFGPGTRLTVT.

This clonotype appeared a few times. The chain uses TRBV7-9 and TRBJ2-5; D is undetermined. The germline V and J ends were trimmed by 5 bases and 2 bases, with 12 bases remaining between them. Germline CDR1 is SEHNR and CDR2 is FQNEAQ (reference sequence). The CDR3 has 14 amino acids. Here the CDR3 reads CASSQVGRQETQYF. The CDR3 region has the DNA TGTGCCAGCAGCCAGGTCGGCCGGCAAGAGACCCAGTACTTC.